Sequencing of this TCR beta chain was carried out in a study of T cell responses to AZD1222 COVID-19 vaccine. Whole-study results and caveats: Repertoire collection took place solely once the T cell response had peaked. Nearly half of unique spike-specific TCRs reportedly avoided B.1.351 and B.1.1.7 mutated regions. Vaccine-associated CD4 TCRs ranged over spike, dominating at 160-218 and 743-854. Spike-specific TCR depth and breadth grew after two AZD1222 doses.

TCRdb keeps only in-frame clones here, not all; method: immunoSEQ multiplex PCR. The sample yields about 180,000 clones, about 93% seen once. The germline V and J ends were trimmed by 7 bases and 8 bases, with 21 bases remaining between them. The CDR3 loop spans 15 amino acids. Germline lookup yields CDR1 SGHTA and CDR2 FQGNSA. Details on this clone: Its antigen remains unknown.

This TCR was sampled from an adult who received the MenACWY meningococcal vaccine as a control. The sample consisted of peripheral blood, taken 28 days after the second dose of the MenACWY control vaccine. V is TRBV7-2 and J is TRBJ2-1; D perhaps matches TRBD1 (6 bases). CDR3 sequence (DNA): TGTGCCAGCACCCCCCGAGGGTCAGGGGACGATGAGCAGTTCTTC. This translates into CASTPRGSGDDEQFF.